A single sample gave rise to the 18 T cell receptor beta chains below, sequenced in a study of blood T cell repertoires in COVID-19. Repertoires were generated with immunoSEQ multiplex PCR, while TCRdb's copy carries only in-frame clones and drops some. The sample has some 70,000 clones, 88% seen once; the top ten hold 43%. The sample consisted of peripheral blood. Source of these receptors: an older woman with COVID-19, enrolled during active disease.

This chain joins TRBV4-3 and TRBJ2-4; D may be TRBD2 (7 bases). Germline V CDR1 and CDR2: LGHNA, YSLEER. Trimming removed 1 base from V and 6 bases from J, with 19 bases in between. The CDR3 consists of 17 residues. Written as DNA, the CDR3 is TGCGCCAGCAGCCAAGGGGGGGGCAGGCCGAGGGGAAACATTCAGTACTTC. This gives the protein CASSQGGGRPRGNIQYF.

This clone was seen more than once but under ten times. V is TRBV30 and J is TRBJ2-2; TRBD1 agrees at 7 bases. V shed 5 bases and J 4 bases; nucleotides not matched to a gene: 10. The CDR3 sequence is 15 residues long. The germline gives CDR1 GTSNPN, CDR2 SVGIG (reference sequence). This CDR3 is CAWGTRGTSTGELFF. The DNA for the CDR3 is TGTGCCTGGGGGACCAGGGGGACCTCCACCGGGGAGCTGTTTTTT.

This rearrangement joins TRBV4-3 to TRBJ1-1, with a tentative D call TRBD1 (6 bases). V lost 2 bases and J lost 5, with 9 bases in between. This CDR3 is built from 13 residues. CDR1 is LGHNA, CDR2 YSLEER, per germline. This CDR3 reads CASSQTGNTEAFF. As DNA, the CDR3 is TGCGCCAGCAGCCAAACAGGGAATACTGAAGCTTTCTTT.

CDR3 in DNA: TGTGCCAGCAGCCCCCGCTCGGACACTGAAGCTTTCTTT. It codes for CASSPRSDTEAFF. The chain uses TRBV9 and TRBJ1-1; D gene ambiguous. CDR1 is SGDLS, CDR2 YYNGEE, per germline. The CDR3 spans 13 residues. The V end was cut by 4 bases, the J end by 3 bases, with 10 bases between.

The chain couples TRBV4-3 to TRBJ1-2; D perhaps matches TRBD1 (6 bases). Trimming took 4 bases from V and 4 from J, leaving 13 bases between them. The CDR3 contains 14 residues. CDR1 is LGHNA and CDR2 is YSLEER in the germline V gene. CDR3 protein: CASSPGQGFYGYTF. For the CDR3, the DNA is TGCGCCAGCAGCCCCGGGCAGGGGTTCTATGGCTACACCTTC.

The rearrangement links TRBV5-1 to TRBJ2-7; tentatively, D is TRBD2 (7 bases). V shed 0 bases and J shed 4 bases, with 14 bases lying between them. Germline V gene data show CDR1 as SGHRS and CDR2 as YFSETQ. The CDR3 covers 15 residues. CDR3 in DNA: TGCGCCAGCAGCTTGGCGGGGGGCGCGGCTTACGAGCAGTACTTC. Its protein is CASSLAGGAAYEQYF.

The chain has TRBV2 and TRBJ2-2; 12 bases map to TRBD2. Trimming removed 3 bases from V and 1 base from J; junction bases left unmatched: 6. CDR1 and CDR2 (germline): SNHLY, FYNNEI. The CDR3 is 18 residues long. CDR3 sequence: CASSDLSSGRENTGELFF. CDR3 DNA sequence: TGTGCCAGCAGTGATCTTTCTAGCGGGAGGGAGAACACCGGGGAGCTGTTTTTT.

This clone was observed once. J is TRBJ1-4 and V is TRBV5-1; a weak D match, TRBD1 (5 bases). V was pared by 4 bases and J by 8 bases, with 18 bases between. The CDR3 runs 15 residues. Germline assignment: CDR1 SGHRS and CDR2 YFSETQ. CDR3 sequence: CASSPEAGREEKLFF. In DNA, the CDR3 is TGCGCCAGCAGCCCGGAGGCGGGGCGAGAAGAAAAACTGTTTTTT.

V gene TRBV7-9 combines with J gene TRBJ2-5; D is perhaps TRBD1 (5 bases). Germline V gene lookup returns CDR1 SEHNR and CDR2 FQNEAQ (reference sequence). CDR3 size: 15 residues. V was trimmed by 1 base and J by 2 bases, leaving 11 bases between them. The CDR3 nucleotides read TGTGCCAGCAGCTTAGTAGACAGTGAGCAAGAGACCCAGTACTTC. Translation: CASSLVDSEQETQYF. Variable domain in full (rest from reference TRBV7-9 and TRBJ2-5): DTGVSQNPRHKITKRGQNVTFRCDPISEHNRLYWYRQTLGQGPEFLTYFQNEAQLEKSRLLSDRFSAERPKGSFSTLEIQRTEQGDSAMYLCASSLVDSEQETQYFGPGTRLLVL.

The chain recombines TRBV7-2 with TRBJ1-4; TRBD1 matches 7 bases. V lost 1 base and J lost 3; bases outside the gene matches: 14. The CDR3 is 19 amino acids. Looked up from germline, CDR1 is SGHTA and CDR2 is FQGNSA. The DNA for the CDR3 is TGTGCCAGCAGCTTAGATGGGGACAGCTTACTGAGATCTAATGAAAAACTGTTTTTT. This gives the protein CASSLDGDSLLRSNEKLFF.

The chain has TRBV7-2 and TRBJ2-7; 10 bases are shared with TRBD1. The trim removed 3 bases at V and 0 bases at J, leaving 5 bases unmatched. The CDR3 extends over 16 amino acids. The V gene's germline CDR1 is SGHTA and CDR2 FQGNSA. In DNA form, the CDR3 reads TGTGCCAGCAGCTTCCCTGGGACAGGGGTCTCCTACGAGCAGTACTTC. Its translation is CASSFPGTGVSYEQYF.

The table lists this clone with a count of one. The chain carries TRBV7-9 and TRBJ2-3, with no clear D. The germline V gene encodes CDR1 SEHNR and CDR2 FQNEAQ (reference sequence). This CDR3 region has 15 residues. The germline V and J ends were trimmed by 1 base and 0 bases, with 8 bases remaining between them. CDR3 nucleotide sequence: TGTGCCAGCAGCTTAGGCTTCCAGAGCACAGATACGCAGTATTTT. It is translated as CASSLGFQSTDTQYF.

The V gene is TRBV28, the J gene TRBJ1-1; D not resolved. Trimming removed 3 bases at V and 3 bases at J, with 17 bases between. The length of the CDR3 is 16 residues. Germline V gene lookup returns CDR1 MDHEN and CDR2 SYDVKM. CDR3 in DNA: TGTGCCAGCAGTTTCTCCCAACCGCTACTGTACACTGAAGCTTTCTTT. Translated, it gives CASSFSQPLLYTEAFF.

The chain uses TRBV7-7 and TRBJ2-5; 7 bases map to TRBD1. The CDR3 length is 13 residues. The trim removed 3 bases at V and 4 bases at J, leaving 2 bases unmatched. Germline-derived CDR1 and CDR2 are SSHAT and FNYEAQ (reference sequence). CDR3 DNA: TGTGCCAGCAGCTTCAACAGGGGAGAGACCCAGTACTTC. This codes for CASSFNRGETQYF.

The V gene is TRBV30, the J gene TRBJ1-1; 8 positions match TRBD1. This CDR3 comprises 14 residues. Germline assignment: CDR1 GTSNPN and CDR2 SVGIG (reference sequence). Trimming took 0 bases from V and 9 from J; bases not matched to a gene: 9. CDR3 residues: CAWSVLGQGAQAFF. Here the CDR3 DNA reads TGTGCCTGGAGTGTACTAGGGCAGGGGGCGCAAGCTTTCTTT.

The chain has TRBV2 and TRBJ2-2; 7 nucleotides agree with TRBD2. Trimming at V came to 3 bases and at J to 6 bases, leaving 7 bases not matched to a gene. Germline-derived CDR1 and CDR2 are SNHLY and FYNNEI. The CDR3 consists of 15 residues. The CDR3, as DNA: TGTGCCAGCAGTGACTCAGCGGGACTACCCGGGGAGCTGTTTTTT. Amino acid sequence: CASSDSAGLPGELFF. The full variable domain, its missing parts supplied by reference TRBV2 and TRBJ2-2, is EPEVTQTPSHQVTQMGQEVILRCVPISNHLYFYWYRQILGQKVEFLVSFYNNEISEKSEIFDDQFSVERPDGSNFTLKIRSTKLEDSAMYFCASSDSAGLPGELFFGEGSRLTVL.

The genes are TRBV28 and TRBJ2-5; 9 nucleotides align to TRBD1. Germline V gene data show CDR1 as MDHEN and CDR2 as SYDVKM. The V gene end was trimmed by 6 bases and the J gene end by 1 base; junction bases not matched to a gene: 6. The CDR3 is 15 residues long. The CDR3 DNA reads as TGTGCCAGCAGCAACCCGGGACAGGGCCAAGAGACCCAGTACTTC. This codes for CASSNPGQGQETQYF.

The chain couples TRBV11-3 to TRBJ2-7, with a weak D call TRBD2 (5 bases). In germline, CDR1 is SGHNT, CDR2 YENEEA. The CDR3 totals 14 residues. Trimming took 6 bases from V and 3 from J, leaving 15 bases between them. The CDR3 nucleotides are TGTGCCAGCAGTTCTCGCGGGCCCTACTACGAGCAGTACTTC. This gives the protein CASSSRGPYYEQYF.